The clone carrying this T cell receptor beta chain was detected ten times or more. V lost 5 bases and J 3 bases, leaving 8 bases between the germline ends. The CDR3 contains 12 residues. Germline V CDR1 and CDR2: DFQATT, SNEGSKA (reference sequence). The sample originates from a study of CD8 T cells in ankylosing spondylitis. TCRdb called the 5' RACE reads again in MiXCR, with one record for every CDR3 protein. The sample contains some 200,000 distinct CDR3 sequences, 15% to 20% of which appear only once. What was sequenced was blood, either unsorted or a sorted T cell fraction (not recorded which). The V and J genes are TRBV20-1 and TRBJ2-1; the D call may be TRBD1 or TRBD2 (5 bases each). The clonotype comes from a male donor aged 5-30 years with ankylosing spondylitis or in good health (not recorded which). For the CDR3, the DNA is TGCAGTGCTGGGGACGGCTACAATGAGCAGTTCTTC. Protein sequence: CSAGDGYNEQFF.